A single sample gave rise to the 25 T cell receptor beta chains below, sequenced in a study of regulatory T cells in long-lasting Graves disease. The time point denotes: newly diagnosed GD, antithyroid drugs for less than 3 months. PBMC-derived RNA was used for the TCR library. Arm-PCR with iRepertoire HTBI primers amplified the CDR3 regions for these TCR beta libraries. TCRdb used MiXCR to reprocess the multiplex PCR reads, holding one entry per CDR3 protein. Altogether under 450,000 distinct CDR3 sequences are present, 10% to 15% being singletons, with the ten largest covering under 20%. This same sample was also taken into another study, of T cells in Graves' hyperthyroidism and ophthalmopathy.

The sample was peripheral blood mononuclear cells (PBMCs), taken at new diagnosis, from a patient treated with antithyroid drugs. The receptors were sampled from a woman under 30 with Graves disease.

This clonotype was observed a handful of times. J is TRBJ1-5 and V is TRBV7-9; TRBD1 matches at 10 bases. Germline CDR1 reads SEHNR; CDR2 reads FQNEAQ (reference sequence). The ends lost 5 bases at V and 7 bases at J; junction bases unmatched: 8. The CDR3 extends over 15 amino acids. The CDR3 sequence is CASSPEDRGSQPQHF. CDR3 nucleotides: TGTGCCAGCAGCCCCGAGGACAGGGGGAGCCAGCCCCAGCATTTT. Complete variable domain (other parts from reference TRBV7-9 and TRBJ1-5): DTGVSQNPRHKITKRGQNVTFRCDPISEHNRLYWYRQTLGQGPEFLTYFQNEAQLEKSRLLSDRFSAERPKGSFSTLEIQRTEQGDSAMYLCASSPEDRGSQPQHFGDGTRLSIL.

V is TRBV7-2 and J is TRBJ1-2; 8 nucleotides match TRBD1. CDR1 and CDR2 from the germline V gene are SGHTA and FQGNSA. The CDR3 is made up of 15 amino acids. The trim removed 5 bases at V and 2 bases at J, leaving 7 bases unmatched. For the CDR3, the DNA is TGTGCCAGCAGCCCATGGACAGGGCCCAACTATGGCTACACCTTC. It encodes CASSPWTGPNYGYTF.

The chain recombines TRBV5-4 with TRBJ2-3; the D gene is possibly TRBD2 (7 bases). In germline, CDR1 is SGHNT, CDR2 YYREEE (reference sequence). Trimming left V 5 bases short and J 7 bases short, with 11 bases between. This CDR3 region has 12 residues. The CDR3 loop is CASSEGGNTQYF. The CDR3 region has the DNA TGTGCCAGCAGTGAGGGGGGGAATACGCAGTATTTT.

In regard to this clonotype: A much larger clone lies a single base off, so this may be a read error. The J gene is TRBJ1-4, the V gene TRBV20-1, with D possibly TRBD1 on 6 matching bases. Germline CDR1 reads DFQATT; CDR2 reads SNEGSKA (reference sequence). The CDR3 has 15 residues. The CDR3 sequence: CSASNPGHINETLFF. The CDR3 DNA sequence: TGCAGTGCTTCAAACCCGGGACACATTAATGAAACACTGTTTTTT.

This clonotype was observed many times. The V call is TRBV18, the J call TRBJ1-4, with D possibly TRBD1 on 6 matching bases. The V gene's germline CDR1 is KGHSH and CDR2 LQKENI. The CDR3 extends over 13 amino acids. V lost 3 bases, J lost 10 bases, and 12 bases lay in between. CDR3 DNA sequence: TGTGCCAGCTCACCTACAGGGCTCGGAAAACTGTTTTTT. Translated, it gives CASSPTGLGKLFF.

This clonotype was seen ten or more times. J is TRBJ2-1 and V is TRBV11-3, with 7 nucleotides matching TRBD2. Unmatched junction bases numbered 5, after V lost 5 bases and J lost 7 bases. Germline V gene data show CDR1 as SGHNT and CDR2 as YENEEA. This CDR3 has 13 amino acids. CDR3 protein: CASSPRGTNEQFF. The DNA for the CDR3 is TGTGCCAGCAGCCCGCGGGGGACTAATGAGCAGTTCTTC.

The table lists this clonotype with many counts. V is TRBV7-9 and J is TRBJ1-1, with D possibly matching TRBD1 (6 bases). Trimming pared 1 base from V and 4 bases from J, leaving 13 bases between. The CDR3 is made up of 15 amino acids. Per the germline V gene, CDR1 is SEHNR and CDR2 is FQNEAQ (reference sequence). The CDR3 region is CASSLGLGAATEAFF. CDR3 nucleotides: TGTGCCAGCAGCTTAGGACTGGGGGCGGCCACTGAAGCTTTCTTT.

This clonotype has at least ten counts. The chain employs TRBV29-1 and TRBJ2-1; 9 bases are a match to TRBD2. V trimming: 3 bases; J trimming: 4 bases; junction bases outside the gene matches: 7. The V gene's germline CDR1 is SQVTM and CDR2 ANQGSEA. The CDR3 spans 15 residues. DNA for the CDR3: TGCAGCGTTGACGTCCTACTAGCGGGTTACAATGAGCAGTTCTTC. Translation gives CSVDVLLAGYNEQFF.

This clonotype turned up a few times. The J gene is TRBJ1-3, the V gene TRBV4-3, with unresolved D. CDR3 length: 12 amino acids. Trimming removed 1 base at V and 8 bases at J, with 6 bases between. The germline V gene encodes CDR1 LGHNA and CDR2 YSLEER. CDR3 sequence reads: CASSQGQDTIYF. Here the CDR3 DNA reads TGCGCCAGCAGCCAAGGGCAGGACACCATATATTTT.

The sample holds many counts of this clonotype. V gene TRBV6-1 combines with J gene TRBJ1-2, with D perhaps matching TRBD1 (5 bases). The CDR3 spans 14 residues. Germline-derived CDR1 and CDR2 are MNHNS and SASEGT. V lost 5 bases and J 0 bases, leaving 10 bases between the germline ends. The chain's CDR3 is CASSPGGSNYGYTF. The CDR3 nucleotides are TGTGCCAGCAGTCCGGGGGGTTCTAACTATGGCTACACCTTC.

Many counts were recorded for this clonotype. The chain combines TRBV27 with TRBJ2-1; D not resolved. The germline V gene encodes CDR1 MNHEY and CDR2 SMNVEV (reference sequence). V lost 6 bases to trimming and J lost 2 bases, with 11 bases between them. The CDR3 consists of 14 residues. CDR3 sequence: CASRVEGAYNEQFF. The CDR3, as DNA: TGTGCCAGCAGGGTCGAAGGAGCCTACAATGAGCAGTTCTTC.

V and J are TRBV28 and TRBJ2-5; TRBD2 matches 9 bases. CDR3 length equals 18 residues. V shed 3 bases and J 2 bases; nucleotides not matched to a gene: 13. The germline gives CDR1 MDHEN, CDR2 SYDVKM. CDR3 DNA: TGTGCCAGCAGTTTTTTATTGGGAAGCGGGAGGCCACAAGAGACCCAGTACTTC. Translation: CASSFLLGSGRPQETQYF.

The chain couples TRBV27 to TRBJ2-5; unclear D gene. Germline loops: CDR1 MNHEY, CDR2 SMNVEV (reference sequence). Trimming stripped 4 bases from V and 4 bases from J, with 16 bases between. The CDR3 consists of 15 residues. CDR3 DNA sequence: TGTGCCAGCAGTTCCCAGGTTGAGGTGCGAGAGACCCAGTACTTC. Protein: CASSSQVEVRETQYF.

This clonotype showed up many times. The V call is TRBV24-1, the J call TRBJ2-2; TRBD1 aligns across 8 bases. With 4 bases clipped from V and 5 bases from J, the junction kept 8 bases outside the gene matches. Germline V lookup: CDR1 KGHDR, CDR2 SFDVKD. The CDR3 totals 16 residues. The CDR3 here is CATSEWTGWGTGELFF. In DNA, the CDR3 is TGTGCCACCAGTGAGTGGACAGGGTGGGGAACCGGGGAGCTGTTTTTT.

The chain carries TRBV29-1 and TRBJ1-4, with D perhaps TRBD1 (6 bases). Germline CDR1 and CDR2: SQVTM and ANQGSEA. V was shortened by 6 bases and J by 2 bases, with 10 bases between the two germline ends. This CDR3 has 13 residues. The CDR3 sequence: CSVRGATNEKLFF. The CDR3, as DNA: TGCAGCGTCAGGGGCGCGACTAATGAAAAACTGTTTTTT.

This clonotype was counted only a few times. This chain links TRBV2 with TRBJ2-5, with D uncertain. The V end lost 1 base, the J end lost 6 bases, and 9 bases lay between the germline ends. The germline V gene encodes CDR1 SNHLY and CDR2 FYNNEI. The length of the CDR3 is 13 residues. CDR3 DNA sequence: TGTGCCAGCAGTGAAGGGCCCTGGCAGACCCAGTACTTC. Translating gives CASSEGPWQTQYF.

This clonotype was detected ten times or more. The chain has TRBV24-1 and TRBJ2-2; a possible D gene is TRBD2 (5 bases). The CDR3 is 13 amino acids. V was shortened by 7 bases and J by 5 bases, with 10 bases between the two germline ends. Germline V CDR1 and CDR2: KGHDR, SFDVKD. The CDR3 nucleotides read TGTGCCACCAGCGGACTGGGAACCGGGGAGCTGTTTTTT. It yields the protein CATSGLGTGELFF.

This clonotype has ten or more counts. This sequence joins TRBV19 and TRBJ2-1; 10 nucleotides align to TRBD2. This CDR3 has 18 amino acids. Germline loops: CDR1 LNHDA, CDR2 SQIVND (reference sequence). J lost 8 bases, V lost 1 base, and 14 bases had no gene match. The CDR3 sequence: CASSIGPSLAGAGDEQFF. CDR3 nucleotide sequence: TGTGCCAGTAGTATAGGCCCCTCCCTAGCGGGGGCAGGCGATGAGCAGTTCTTC.

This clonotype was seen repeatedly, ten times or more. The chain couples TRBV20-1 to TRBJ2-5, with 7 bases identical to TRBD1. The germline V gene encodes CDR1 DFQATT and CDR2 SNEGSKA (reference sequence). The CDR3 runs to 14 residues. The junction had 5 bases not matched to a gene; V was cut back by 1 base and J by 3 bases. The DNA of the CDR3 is TGCAGTGCTAGAGCCCCCCAGGGGGAAGAGACCCAGTACTTC. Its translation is CSARAPQGEETQYF.

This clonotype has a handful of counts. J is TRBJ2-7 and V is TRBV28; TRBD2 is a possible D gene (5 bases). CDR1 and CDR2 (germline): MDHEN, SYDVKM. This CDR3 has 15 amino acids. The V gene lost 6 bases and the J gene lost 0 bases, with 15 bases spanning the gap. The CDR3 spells CASRPYSGSSYEQYF. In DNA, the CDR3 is TGTGCCAGCAGACCGTACAGTGGGAGCTCCTACGAGCAGTACTTC.

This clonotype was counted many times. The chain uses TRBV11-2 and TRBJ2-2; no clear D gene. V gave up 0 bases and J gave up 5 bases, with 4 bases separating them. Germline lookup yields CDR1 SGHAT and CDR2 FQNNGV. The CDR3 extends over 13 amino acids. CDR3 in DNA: TGTGCCAGCAGCTTAGACATTACCGGGGAGCTGTTTTTT. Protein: CASSLDITGELFF.

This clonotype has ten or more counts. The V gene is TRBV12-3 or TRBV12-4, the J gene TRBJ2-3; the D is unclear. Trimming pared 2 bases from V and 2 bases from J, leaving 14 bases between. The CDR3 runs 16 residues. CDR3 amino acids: CASSLSHNEVTDTQYF. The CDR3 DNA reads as TGTGCCAGCAGTTTATCGCACAATGAGGTCACAGATACGCAGTATTTT.

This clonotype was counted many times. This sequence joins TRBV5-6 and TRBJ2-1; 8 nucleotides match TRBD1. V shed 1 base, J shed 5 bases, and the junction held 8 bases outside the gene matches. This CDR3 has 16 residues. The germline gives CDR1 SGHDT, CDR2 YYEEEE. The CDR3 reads CASSLSVTGVNNEQFF. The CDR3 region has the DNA TGTGCCAGCAGCTTGTCCGTGACAGGGGTTAACAATGAGCAGTTCTTC.

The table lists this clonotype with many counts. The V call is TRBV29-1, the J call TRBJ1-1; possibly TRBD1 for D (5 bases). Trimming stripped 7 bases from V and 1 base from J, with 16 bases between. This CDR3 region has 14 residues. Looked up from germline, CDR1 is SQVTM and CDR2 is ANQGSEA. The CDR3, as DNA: TGCAGCGCCCAAACCCGGGGGAGGAACACTGAAGCTTTCTTT. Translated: CSAQTRGRNTEAFF.

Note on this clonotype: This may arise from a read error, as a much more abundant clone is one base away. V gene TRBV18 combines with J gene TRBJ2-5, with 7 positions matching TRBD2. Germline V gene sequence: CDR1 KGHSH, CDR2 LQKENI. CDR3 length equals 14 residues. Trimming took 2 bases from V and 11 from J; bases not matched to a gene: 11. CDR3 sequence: CASSPGAGASEQYF. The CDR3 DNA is TGTGCCAGCTCACCAGGGGCGGGAGCTAGTGAGCAGTACTTC.